This TCR beta chain is drawn from a study of shared clonotypes between healthy human individuals. The study's findings and limits: Tissues were not sampled, only blood, and their repertoires likely differ. Few donors restricted represented genetic and exposure-history diversity.

The unsorted PBMC sample used ten immunoSEQ deep assay plates. Assay used: immunoSEQ multiplex PCR; TCRdb lists only in-frame clones, some missing. The table lists about 470,000 clones, around 79% of them singletons, with less than 15% in the top ten. Germline CDR1 is MNHEY and CDR2 is SMNVEV (reference sequence). With 8 bases clipped from V and 4 bases from J, the junction kept 12 bases outside the gene matches. There are 15 residues in the CDR3. This clone was seen once. No antigen is known for it. Healthy HIV-negative adults without recent acute infections or vaccinations served as donors. The sequence was obtained from a woman in her 40s in good health. Some clones in this sample may be carry-over from other donors' samples. V and J are TRBV27 and TRBJ2-7, with TRBD2 matching over 9 bases. Sequenced: PBMCs. The chain's CDR3 is CASSYSGRGIYEQYF. For the CDR3, the DNA is TGTGCCAGCTCCTATAGCGGGAGAGGAATTTACGAGCAGTACTTC.